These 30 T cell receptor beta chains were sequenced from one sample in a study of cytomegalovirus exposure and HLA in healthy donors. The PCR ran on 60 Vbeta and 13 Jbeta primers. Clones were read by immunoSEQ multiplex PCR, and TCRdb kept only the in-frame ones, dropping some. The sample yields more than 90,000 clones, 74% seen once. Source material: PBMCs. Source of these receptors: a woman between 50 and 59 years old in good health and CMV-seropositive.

CDR3 loop: CASRTGTEVSGNTIYF. The CDR3 region has the DNA TGTGCCAGCAGAACCGGGACAGAAGTTTCTGGAAACACCATATATTTT. This sequence joins TRBV4-2 and TRBJ1-3, with 7 nucleotides matching TRBD1. J was trimmed by 1 base and V by 6 bases; bases with no gene match: 9. CDR1 and CDR2 from the germline V gene are LGHNA and YNFKEQ. The CDR3 is 16 amino acids.

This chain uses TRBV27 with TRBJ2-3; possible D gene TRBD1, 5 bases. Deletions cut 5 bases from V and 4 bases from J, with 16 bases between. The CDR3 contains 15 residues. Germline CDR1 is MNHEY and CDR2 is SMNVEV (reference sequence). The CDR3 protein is CASSTPAQGPDTQYF. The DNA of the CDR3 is TGTGCCAGCAGTACCCCCGCCCAGGGCCCAGATACGCAGTATTTT.

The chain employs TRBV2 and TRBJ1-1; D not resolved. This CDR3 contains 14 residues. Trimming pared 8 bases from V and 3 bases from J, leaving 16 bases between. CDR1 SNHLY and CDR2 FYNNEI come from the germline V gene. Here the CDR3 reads CASSGALRDTEAFF. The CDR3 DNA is TGTGCCAGCTCGGGAGCACTACGGGACACTGAAGCTTTCTTT.

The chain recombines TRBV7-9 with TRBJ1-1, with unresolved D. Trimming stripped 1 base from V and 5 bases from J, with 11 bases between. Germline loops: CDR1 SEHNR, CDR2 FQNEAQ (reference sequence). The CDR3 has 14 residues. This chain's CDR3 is CASSLEVGETEAFF. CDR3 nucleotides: TGTGCCAGCAGCTTAGAGGTCGGGGAAACTGAAGCTTTCTTT.

This chain's CDR3 is CASRAGQASGYTF. DNA of the CDR3: TGTGCCAGCAGGGCCGGACAGGCGTCTGGCTACACCTTC. The chain links TRBV6-4 to TRBJ1-2, with TRBD1 matching 7 bases. Germline V gene sequence: CDR1 MRHNA, CDR2 SNTAGT. Trimming took 6 bases from V and 7 from J; bases not matched to a gene: 8. The length of the CDR3 is 13 residues.

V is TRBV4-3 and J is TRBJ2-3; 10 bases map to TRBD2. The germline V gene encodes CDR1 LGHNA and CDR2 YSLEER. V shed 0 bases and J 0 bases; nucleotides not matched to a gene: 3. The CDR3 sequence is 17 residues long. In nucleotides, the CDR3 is TGCGCCAGCAGCCAAGATGCTAGCGGGAGAAGCACAGATACGCAGTATTTT. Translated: CASSQDASGRSTDTQYF.

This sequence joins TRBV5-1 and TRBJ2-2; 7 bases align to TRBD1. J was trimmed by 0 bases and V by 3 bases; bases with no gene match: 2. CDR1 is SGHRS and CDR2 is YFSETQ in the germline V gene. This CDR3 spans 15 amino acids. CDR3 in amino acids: CASSSGQPNTGELFF. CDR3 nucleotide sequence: TGCGCCAGCAGCTCGGGACAGCCGAACACCGGGGAGCTGTTTTTT.

As DNA, the CDR3 is TGTGCCAGTAGTTCTTTGCAGGGGGCTAGCAATCAGCCCCAGCATTTT. It yields the protein CASSSLQGASNQPQHF. This chain uses TRBV19 with TRBJ1-5; 8 bases are a match to TRBD1. The J segment lost 0 bases and the V segment lost 5 bases, leaving 6 bases of the junction unmatched. The CDR3 runs 16 residues. In germline, CDR1 is LNHDA, CDR2 SQIVND (reference sequence).

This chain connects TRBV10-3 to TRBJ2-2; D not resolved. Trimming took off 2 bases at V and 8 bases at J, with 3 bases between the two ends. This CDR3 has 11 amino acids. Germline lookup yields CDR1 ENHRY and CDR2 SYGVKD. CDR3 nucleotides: TGTGCCATCAGTGAGCAAGGGGAGCTGTTTTTT. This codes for CAISEQGELFF.

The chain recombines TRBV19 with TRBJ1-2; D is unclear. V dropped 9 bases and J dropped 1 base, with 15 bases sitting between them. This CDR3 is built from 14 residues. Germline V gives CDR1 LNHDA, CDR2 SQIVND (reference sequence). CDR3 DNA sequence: TGTGCCAGCGTTATGGAGGCGGGTAACTATGGCTACACCTTC. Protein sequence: CASVMEAGNYGYTF.

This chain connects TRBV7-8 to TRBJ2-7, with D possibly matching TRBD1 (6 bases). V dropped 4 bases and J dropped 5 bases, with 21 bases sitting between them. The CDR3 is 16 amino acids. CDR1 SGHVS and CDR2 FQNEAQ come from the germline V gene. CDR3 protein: CASSSRFLGAGDEQYF. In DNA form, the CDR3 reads TGTGCCAGCAGCTCCCGATTTCTGGGGGCTGGGGACGAGCAGTACTTC.

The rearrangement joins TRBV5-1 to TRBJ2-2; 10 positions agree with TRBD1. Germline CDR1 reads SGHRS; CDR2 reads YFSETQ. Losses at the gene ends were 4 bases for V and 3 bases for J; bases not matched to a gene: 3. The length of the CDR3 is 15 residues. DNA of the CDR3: TGCGCCAGCAGCCCCGGGACAGGGGACACCGGGGAGCTGTTTTTT. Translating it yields CASSPGTGDTGELFF. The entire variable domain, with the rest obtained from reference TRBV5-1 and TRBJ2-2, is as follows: KAGVTQTPRYLIKTRGQQVTLSCSPISGHRSVSWYQQTPGQGLQFLFEYFSETQRNKGNFPGRFSGRQFSNSRSEMNVSTLELGDSALYLCASSPGTGDTGELFFGEGSRLTVL.

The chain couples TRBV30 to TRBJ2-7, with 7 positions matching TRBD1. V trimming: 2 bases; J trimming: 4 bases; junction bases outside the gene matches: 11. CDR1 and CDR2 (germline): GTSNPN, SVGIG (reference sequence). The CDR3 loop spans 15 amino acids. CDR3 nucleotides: TGTGCCTGGAGTTCCGCCCCGGGACAGCTGTACGAGCAGTACTTC. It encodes CAWSSAPGQLYEQYF.

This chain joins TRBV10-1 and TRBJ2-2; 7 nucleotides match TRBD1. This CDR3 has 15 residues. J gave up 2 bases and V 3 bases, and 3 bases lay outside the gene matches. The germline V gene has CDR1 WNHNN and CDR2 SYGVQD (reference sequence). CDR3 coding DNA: TGCGCCAGCAGTGACGGGACAGCTAACACCGGGGAGCTGTTTTTT. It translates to CASSDGTANTGELFF.

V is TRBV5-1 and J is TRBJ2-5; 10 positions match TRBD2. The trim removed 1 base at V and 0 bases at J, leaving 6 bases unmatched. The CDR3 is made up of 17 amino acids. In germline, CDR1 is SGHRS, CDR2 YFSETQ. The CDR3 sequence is CASSLPIAGGYQETQYF. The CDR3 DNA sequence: TGCGCCAGCAGCTTGCCCATAGCGGGGGGCTACCAAGAGACCCAGTACTTC. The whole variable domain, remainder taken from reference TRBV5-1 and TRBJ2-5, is KAGVTQTPRYLIKTRGQQVTLSCSPISGHRSVSWYQQTPGQGLQFLFEYFSETQRNKGNFPGRFSGRQFSNSRSEMNVSTLELGDSALYLCASSLPIAGGYQETQYFGPGTRLLVL.

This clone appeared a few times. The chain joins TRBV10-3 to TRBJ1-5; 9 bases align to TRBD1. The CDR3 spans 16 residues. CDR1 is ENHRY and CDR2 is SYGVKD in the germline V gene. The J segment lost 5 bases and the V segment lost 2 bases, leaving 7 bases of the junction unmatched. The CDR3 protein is CAISEVGTGTYQPQHF. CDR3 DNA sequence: TGTGCCATCAGTGAGGTGGGGACAGGGACCTATCAGCCCCAGCATTTT.

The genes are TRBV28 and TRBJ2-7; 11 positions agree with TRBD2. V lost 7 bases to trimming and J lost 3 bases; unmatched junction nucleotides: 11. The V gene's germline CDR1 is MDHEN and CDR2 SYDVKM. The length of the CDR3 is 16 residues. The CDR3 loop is CASTVGLAGLIYEQYF. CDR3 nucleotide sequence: TGTGCCAGCACCGTCGGACTAGCGGGTTTGATCTACGAGCAGTACTTC.

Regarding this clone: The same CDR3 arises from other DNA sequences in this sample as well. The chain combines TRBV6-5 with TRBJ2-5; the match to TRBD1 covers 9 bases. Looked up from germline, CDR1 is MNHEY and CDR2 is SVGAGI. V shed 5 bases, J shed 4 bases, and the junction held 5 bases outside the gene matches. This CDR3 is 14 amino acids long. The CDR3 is CASSNRGLGETQYF. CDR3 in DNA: TGTGCCAGCAGTAACAGGGGGCTGGGAGAGACCCAGTACTTC.

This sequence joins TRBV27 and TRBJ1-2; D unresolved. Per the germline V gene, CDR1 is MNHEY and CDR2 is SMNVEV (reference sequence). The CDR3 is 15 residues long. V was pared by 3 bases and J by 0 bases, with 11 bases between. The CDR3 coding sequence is TGTGCCAGCAGTTTCTCCGGTCAAGCTAACTATGGCTACACCTTC. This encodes CASSFSGQANYGYTF.

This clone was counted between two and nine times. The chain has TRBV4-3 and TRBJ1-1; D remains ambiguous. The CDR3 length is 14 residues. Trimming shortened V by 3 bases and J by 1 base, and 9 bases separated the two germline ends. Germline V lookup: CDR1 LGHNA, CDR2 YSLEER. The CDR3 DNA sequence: TGCGCCAGCAGCCAGCCTCAGAAGAACACTGAAGCTTTCTTT. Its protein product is CASSQPQKNTEAFF.

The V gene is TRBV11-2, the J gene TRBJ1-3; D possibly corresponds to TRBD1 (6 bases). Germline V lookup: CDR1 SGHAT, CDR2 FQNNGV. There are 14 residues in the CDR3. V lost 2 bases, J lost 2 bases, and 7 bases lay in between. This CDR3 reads CASSLSGAGNTIYF. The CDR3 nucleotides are TGTGCCAGCAGCTTATCAGGGGCTGGAAACACCATATATTTT.

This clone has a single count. The CDR3 reads CAISPGLSYEQYF. CDR3 bases: TGTGCCATCAGTCCAGGATTGTCCTACGAGCAGTACTTC. This chain joins TRBV10-3 and TRBJ2-7; D is unclear. CDR1 is ENHRY and CDR2 is SYGVKD in the germline V gene. This CDR3 is built from 13 residues. Trimming stripped 5 bases from V and 1 base from J, with 9 bases between.

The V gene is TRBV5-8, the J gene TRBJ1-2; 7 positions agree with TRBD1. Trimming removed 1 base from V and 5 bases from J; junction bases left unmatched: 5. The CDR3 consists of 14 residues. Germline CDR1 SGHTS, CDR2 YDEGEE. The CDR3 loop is CASSLSDREYGYTF. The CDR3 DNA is TGTGCCAGCAGCTTGAGCGACAGGGAGTATGGCTACACCTTC.

The CDR3 sequence is CASSEALTGSSYEQYF. The CDR3 region has the DNA TGTGCCAGCAGTGAAGCGCTGACAGGGAGTTCCTACGAGCAGTACTTC. The rearrangement links TRBV6-1 to TRBJ2-7; 7 bases line up with TRBD1. The V gene end was trimmed by 0 bases and the J gene end by 1 base; junction bases not matched to a gene: 6. The CDR3 extends over 16 amino acids. Germline CDR1 reads MNHNS; CDR2 reads SASEGT.

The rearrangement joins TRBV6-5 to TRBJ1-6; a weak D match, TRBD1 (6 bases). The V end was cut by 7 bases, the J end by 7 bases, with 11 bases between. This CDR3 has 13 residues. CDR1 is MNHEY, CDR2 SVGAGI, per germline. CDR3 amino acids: CASTWGLNSPLHF. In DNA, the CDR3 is TGTGCCAGCACATGGGGGCTCAATTCACCCCTCCACTTT.

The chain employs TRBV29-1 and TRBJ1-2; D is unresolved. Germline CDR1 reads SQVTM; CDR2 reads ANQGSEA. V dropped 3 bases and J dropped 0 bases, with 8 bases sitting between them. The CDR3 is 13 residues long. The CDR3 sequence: CSVDGVTNYGYTF. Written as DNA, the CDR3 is TGCAGCGTTGATGGAGTGACTAACTATGGCTACACCTTC.

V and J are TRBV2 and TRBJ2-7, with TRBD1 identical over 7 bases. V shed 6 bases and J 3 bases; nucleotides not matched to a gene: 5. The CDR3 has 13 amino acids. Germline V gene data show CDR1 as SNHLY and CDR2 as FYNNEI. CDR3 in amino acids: CASSWTGNYEQYF. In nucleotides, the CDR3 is TGTGCCAGCAGCTGGACAGGCAACTACGAGCAGTACTTC. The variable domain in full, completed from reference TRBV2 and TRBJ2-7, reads EPEVTQTPSHQVTQMGQEVILRCVPISNHLYFYWYRQILGQKVEFLVSFYNNEISEKSEIFDDQFSVERPDGSNFTLKIRSTKLEDSAMYFCASSWTGNYEQYFGPGTRLTVT.

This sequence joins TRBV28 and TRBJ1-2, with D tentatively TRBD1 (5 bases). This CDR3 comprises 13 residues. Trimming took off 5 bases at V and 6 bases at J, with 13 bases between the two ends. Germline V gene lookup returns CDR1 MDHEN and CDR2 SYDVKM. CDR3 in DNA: TGTGCCAGCAGTGCGACAGTGTTAAATGGCTACACCTTC. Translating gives CASSATVLNGYTF.

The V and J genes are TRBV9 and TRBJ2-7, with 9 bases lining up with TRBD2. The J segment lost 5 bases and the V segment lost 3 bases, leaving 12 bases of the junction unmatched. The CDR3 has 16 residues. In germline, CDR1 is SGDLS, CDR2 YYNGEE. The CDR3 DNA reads TGTGCCAGCAGCGCTGCCTCGGGCGGGAGGGCCGACGAGCAGTACTTC. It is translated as CASSAASGGRADEQYF.

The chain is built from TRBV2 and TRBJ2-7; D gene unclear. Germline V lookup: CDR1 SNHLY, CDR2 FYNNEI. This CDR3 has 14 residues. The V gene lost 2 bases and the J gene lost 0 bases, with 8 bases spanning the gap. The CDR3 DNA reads TGTGCCAGCAGTGAACCCGGTCCCTCCTACGAGCAGTACTTC. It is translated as CASSEPGPSYEQYF.